The present TCR beta chain was sequenced within a study of shared T cell receptors in the human thymus. About this clone itself: One end of the junction fails to match germline, which may point to a read error.

CDR3 length: 12 residues. Per germline, CDR1 MGHDK and CDR2 SYGVNS. Profiled with immunoSEQ multiplex PCR; TCRdb holds only in-frame clones, not every one. Among approximately 400,000 clones listed, around 95% were seen once. Sequencing used thymocytes. This TCR came from a human donor. The V and J genes are TRBV25-1 and TRBJ1-4; D gene ambiguous. CDR3 in DNA: TGTGCCAGCAGTGATGGGAACACCCACCCGCTTTTT. Protein: CASSDGNTHPLF.